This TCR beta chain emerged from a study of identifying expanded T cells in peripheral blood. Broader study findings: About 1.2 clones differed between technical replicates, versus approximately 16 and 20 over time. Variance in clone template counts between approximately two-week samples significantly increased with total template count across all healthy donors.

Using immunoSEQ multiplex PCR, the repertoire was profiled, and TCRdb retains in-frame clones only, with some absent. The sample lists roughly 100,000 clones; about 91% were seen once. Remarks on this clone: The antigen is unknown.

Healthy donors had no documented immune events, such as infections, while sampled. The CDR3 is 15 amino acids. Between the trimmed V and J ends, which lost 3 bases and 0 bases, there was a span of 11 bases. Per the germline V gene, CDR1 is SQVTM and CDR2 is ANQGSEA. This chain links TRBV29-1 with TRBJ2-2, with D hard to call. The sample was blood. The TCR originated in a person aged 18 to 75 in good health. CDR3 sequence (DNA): TGCAGCGTTGAGTTGAGCTCCACGAACACCGGGGAGCTGTTTTTT. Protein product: CSVELSSTNTGELFF.